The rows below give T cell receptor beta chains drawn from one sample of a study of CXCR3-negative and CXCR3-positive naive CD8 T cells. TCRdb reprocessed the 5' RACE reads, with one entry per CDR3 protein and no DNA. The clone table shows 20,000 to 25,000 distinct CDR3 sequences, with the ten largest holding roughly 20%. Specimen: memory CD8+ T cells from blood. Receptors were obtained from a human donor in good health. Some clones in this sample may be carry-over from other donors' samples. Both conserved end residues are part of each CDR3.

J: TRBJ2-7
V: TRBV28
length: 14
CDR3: CASSLPFGNYEQYF

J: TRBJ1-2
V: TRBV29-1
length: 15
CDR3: CSAEGTGRKDYGYTF

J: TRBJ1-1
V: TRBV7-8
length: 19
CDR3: CASSSNRGGGIRENTEAFF

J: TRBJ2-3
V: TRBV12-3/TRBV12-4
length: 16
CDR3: CASSLSGTVDTDTQYF

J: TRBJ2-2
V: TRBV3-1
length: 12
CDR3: CASSQWTGELFF

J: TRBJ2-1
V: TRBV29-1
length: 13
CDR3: CSVEVSARVEQFF

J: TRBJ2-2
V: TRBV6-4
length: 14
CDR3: CASQPDQNTGELFF

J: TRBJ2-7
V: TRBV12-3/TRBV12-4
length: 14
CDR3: CASSRGTSGGEQYF

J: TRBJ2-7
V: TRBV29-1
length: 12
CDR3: CSVGDSSYEQYF

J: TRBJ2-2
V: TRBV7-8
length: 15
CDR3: CASSVDRGQIGELFF

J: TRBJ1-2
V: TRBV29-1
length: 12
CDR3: CSVEDWEGGYTF

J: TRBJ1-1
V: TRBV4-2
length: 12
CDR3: CASSLAGLEAFF

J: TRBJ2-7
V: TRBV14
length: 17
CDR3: CASSPTLTDREHHEQYF

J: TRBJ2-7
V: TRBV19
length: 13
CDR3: CASSKGGSYEQYF